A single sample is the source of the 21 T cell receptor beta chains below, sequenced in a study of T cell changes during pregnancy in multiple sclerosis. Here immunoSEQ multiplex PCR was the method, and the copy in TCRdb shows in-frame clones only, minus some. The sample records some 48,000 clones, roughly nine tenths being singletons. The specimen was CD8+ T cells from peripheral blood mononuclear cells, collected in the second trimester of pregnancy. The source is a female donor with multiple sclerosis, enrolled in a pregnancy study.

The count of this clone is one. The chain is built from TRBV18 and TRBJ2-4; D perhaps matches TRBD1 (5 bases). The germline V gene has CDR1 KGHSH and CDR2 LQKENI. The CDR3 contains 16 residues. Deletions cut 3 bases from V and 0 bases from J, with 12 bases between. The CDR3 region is CASSPSTGLAKNIQYF. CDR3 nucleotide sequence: TGTGCCAGCTCACCCAGTACAGGATTAGCCAAAAACATTCAGTACTTC.

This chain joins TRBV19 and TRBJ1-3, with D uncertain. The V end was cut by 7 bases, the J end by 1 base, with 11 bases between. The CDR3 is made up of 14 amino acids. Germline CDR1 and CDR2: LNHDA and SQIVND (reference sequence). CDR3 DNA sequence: TGTGCCAGTATTGGGGAGGGTTCTGGAAACACCATATATTTT. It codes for CASIGEGSGNTIYF.

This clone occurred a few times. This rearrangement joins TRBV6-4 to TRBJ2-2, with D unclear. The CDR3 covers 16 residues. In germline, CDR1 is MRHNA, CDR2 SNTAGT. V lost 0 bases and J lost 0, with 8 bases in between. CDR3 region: CASSDSLTTNTGELFF. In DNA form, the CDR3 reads TGTGCCAGCAGTGACTCCTTAACAACGAACACCGGGGAGCTGTTTTTT.

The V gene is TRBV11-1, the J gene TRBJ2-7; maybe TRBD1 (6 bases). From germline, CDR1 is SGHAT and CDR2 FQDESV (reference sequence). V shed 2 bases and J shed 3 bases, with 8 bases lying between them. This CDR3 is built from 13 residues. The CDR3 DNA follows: TGTGCCAGCAGCTTAAGGGACATCTACGAGCAGTACTTC. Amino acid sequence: CASSLRDIYEQYF.

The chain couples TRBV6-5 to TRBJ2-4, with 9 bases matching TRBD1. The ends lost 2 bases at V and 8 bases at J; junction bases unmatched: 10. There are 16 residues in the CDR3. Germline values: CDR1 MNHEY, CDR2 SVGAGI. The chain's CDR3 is CASSYSKQGAEDIQYF. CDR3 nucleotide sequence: TGTGCCAGCAGTTACAGCAAACAGGGGGCCGAGGACATTCAGTACTTC.

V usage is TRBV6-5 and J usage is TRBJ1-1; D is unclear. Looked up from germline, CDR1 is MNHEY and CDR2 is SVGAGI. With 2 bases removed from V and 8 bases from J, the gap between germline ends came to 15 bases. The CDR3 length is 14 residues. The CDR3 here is CASSYGSGTTEAFF. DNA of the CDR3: TGTGCCAGCAGTTACGGTTCGGGAACCACGGAAGCTTTCTTT.

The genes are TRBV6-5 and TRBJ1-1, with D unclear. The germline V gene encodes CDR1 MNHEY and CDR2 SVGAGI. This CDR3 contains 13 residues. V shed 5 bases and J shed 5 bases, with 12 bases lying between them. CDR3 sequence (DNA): TGTGCCAGCAGTCCCGGGTTTGGTACTGAAGCTTTCTTT. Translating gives CASSPGFGTEAFF.

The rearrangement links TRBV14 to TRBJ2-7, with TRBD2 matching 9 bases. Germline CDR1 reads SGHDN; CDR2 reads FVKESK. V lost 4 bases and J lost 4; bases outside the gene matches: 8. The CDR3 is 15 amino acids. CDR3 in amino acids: CASSPRTSVLYEQYF. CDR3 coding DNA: TGTGCCAGCAGCCCTCGGACTAGCGTTTTATACGAGCAGTACTTC.

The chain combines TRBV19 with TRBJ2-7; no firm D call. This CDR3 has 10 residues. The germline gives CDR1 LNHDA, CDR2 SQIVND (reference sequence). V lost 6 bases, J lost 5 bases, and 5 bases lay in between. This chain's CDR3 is CASSPNEQYF. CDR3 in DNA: TGTGCCAGTAGCCCTAACGAGCAGTACTTC.

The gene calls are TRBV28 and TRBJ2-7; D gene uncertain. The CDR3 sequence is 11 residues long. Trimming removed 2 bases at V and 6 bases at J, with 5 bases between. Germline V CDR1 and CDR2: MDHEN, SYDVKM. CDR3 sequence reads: CASSLTGEQYF. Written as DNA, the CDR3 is TGTGCCAGCAGTTTAACGGGCGAGCAGTACTTC.

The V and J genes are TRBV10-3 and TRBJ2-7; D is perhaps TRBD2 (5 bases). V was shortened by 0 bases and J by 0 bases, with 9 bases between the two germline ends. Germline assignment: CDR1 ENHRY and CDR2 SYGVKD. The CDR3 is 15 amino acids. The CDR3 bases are TGTGCCATCAGTGAGTCTTCTGGGAGCTCCTACGAGCAGTACTTC. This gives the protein CAISESSGSSYEQYF.

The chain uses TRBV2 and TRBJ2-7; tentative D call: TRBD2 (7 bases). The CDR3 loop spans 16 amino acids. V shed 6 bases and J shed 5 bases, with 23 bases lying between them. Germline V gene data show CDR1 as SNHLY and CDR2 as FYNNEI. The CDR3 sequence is CASSWAEGGGKNEQYF. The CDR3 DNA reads TGTGCCAGCAGCTGGGCGGAGGGGGGGGGCAAGAACGAGCAGTACTTC. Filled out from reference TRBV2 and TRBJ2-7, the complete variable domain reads EPEVTQTPSHQVTQMGQEVILRCVPISNHLYFYWYRQILGQKVEFLVSFYNNEISEKSEIFDDQFSVERPDGSNFTLKIRSTKLEDSAMYFCASSWAEGGGKNEQYFGPGTRLTVT.

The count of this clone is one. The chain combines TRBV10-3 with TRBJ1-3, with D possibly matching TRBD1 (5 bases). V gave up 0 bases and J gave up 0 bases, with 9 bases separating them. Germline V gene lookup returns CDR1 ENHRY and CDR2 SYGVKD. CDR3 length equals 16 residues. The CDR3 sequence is CAISESGGISGNTIYF. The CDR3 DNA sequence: TGTGCCATCAGTGAGTCGGGGGGGATCTCTGGAAACACCATATATTTT.

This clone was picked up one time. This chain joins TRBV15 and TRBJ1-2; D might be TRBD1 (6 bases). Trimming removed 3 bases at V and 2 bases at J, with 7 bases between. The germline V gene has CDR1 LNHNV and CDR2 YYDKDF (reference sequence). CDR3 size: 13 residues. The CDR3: CATSRDRNYGYTF. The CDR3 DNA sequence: TGTGCCACCAGCAGGGACAGAAACTATGGCTACACCTTC.

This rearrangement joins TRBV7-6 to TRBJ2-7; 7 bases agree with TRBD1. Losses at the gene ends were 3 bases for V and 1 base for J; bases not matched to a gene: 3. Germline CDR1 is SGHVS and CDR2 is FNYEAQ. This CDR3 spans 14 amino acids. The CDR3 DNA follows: TGTGCCAGCAGCTTTACGGGACAGTCCTACGAGCAGTACTTC. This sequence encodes CASSFTGQSYEQYF.

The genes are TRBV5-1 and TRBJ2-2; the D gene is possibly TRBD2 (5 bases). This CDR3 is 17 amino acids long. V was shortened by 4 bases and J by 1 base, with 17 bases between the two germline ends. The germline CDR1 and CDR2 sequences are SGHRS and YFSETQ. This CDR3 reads CASSPPKSGVNTGELFF. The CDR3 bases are TGCGCCAGCAGCCCCCCCAAGTCCGGGGTGAACACCGGGGAGCTGTTTTTT.

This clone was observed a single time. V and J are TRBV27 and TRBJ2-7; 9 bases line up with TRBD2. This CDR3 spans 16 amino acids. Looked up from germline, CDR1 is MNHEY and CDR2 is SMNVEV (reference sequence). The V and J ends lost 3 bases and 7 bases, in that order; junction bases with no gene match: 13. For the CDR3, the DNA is TGTGCCAGCAGTTTTACGATGGCGGGAGGGCCACAAGAGCAGTACTTC. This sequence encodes CASSFTMAGGPQEQYF.

CDR3 coding DNA: TGTGCCAGCGCCCCGACAGGTTGGGAAAAACTGTTTTTT. This encodes CASAPTGWEKLFF. The V gene is TRBV28, the J gene TRBJ1-4; D perhaps matches TRBD1 (6 bases). Trimming cost V 8 bases and J 8 bases, with 15 bases left between them. The CDR3 totals 13 residues. Germline V CDR1 and CDR2: MDHEN, SYDVKM.

CDR3: CASSQEPEQIYTGELFF. Here the CDR3 DNA reads TGCGCCAGCAGCCAAGAGCCGGAACAGATTTACACCGGGGAGCTGTTTTTT. The chain links TRBV4-1 to TRBJ2-2, with unresolved D. Germline CDR1 reads MGHRA; CDR2 reads YSYEKL. CDR3 size: 17 residues. V lost 0 bases to trimming and J lost 3 bases, with 14 bases between them.

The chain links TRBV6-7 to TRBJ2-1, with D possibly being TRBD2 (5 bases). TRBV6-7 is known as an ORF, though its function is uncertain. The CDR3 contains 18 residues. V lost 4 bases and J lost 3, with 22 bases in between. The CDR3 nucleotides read TGTGCCAGCAGTTTGCAAGCGGTGGGATTGGCCCTCTACAATGAGCAGTTCTTC. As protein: CASSLQAVGLALYNEQFF.

CDR3 coding DNA: TGTGCCAGCAGCAGGAGTAGAGAGGCGGCCGGGGAGCTGTTTTTT. Its translation is CASSRSREAAGELFF. The chain recombines TRBV13 with TRBJ2-2; no reliable D call. The V gene's germline CDR1 is PRHDT and CDR2 FYEKMQ (reference sequence). The CDR3 length is 15 residues. V was pared by 5 bases and J by 6 bases, with 16 bases between.